This TCR beta chain was sequenced during a study of response to subunit inactivated influenza vaccine. Study-wide findings and caveats: It was suggested by the authors that few new T cells are recruited by each seasonal influenza vaccination.

In TCRdb, the RT-PCR reads were re-called with MiXCR into one record per CDR3 protein. The table lists approximately 250,000 distinct CDR3 sequences, 12% of them singletons, with approximately 7.8% in the top ten. This clonotype was counted between two and nine times. Its antigen is not known. Sequences were derived from non-naive T cells sorted from PBMCs, sampled approximately 15 days before vaccination. The sequence was collected from a man aged 50 to 59 who received an inactivated influenza vaccine.

CDR3 residues: CASSPGGNGNTIYF. The DNA for the CDR3 is TGCGCCAGCAGCCCCGGTGGGAATGGAAACACCATATATTTT. The genes are TRBV5-1 and TRBJ1-3; D is unclear. The CDR3 consists of 14 residues. Trimming pared 4 bases from V and 3 bases from J, leaving 11 bases between. From germline, CDR1 is SGHRS and CDR2 YFSETQ. Full variable domain (remainder filled in from reference TRBV5-1 and TRBJ1-3): KAGVTQTPRYLIKTRGQQVTLSCSPISGHRSVSWYQQTPGQGLQFLFEYFSETQRNKGNFPGRFSGRQFSNSRSEMNVSTLELGDSALYLCASSPGGNGNTIYFGEGSWLTVV.